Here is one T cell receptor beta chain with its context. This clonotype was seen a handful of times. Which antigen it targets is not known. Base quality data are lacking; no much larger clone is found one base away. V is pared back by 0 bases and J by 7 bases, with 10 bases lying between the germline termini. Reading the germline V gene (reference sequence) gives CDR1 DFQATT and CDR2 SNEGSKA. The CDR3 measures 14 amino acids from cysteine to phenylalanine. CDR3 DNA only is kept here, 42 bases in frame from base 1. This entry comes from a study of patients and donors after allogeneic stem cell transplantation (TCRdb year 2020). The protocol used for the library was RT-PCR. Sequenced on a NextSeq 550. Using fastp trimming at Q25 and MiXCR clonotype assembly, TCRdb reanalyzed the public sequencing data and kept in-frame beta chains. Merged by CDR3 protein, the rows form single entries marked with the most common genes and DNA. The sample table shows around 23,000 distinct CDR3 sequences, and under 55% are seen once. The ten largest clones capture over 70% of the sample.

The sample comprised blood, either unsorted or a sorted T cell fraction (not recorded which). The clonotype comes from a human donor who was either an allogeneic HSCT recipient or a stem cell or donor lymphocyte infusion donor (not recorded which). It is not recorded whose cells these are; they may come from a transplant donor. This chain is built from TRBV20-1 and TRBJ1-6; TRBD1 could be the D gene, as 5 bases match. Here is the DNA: TGCAGTGCTAGAGATTGGGGGAGCAATTCACCCCTCCACTTT. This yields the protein CSARDWGSNSPLHF.